This TCR beta chain was sequenced during a study of blood T cell repertoires in COVID-19. Study context: The study drew acute and convalescent COVID-19 samples from the United States, Italy and Spain. T cells, B-cell-depleted T cells, or PBMCs provided the cDNA or gDNA that served as material.

One Seattle source followed patients from active infection through their disease course. CDR1 is KGHSH and CDR2 is LQKENI in the germline V gene. The CDR3 length is 15 residues. V shed 3 bases and J 5 bases; nucleotides not matched to a gene: 9. Original processing notes: Reference gene primer amplification in the assay estimated nucleated cell counts. Generated by immunoSEQ multiplex PCR, the TCRdb table keeps only in-frame clones and is missing some. V and J calls and clone size are given by that table; D and trimming were obtained from the DNA. The repertoire holds some 260,000 clones, about 87% seen once, with roughly a tenth in the top ten.

The sequence was collected from a woman in her seventies with COVID-19, enrolled during active disease. The sequenced material came from peripheral blood. The chain is built from TRBV18 and TRBJ1-1; 7 positions agree with TRBD1. CDR3 region: CASSPNPGTVTEAFF. CDR3 in DNA: TGTGCCAGCTCACCGAACCCCGGGACAGTAACTGAAGCTTTCTTT.